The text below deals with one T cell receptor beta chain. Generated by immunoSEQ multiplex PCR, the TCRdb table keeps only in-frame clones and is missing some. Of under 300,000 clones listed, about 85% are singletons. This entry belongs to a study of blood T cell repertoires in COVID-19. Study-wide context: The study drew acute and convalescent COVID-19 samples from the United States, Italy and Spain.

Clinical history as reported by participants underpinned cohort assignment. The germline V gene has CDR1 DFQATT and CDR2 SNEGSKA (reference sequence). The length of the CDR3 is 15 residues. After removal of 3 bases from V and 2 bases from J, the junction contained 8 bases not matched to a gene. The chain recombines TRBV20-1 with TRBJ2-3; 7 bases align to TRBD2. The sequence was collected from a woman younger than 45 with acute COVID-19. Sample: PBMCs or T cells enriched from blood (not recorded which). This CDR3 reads CSASATSRNTDTQYF. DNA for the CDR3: TGCAGTGCTAGTGCGACTAGCAGAAACACAGATACGCAGTATTTT.